This T cell receptor (beta chain) was profiled in a study of blood T cell repertoires in COVID-19. Study overall: In each case, the material was cDNA or gDNA derived from T cells, B-cell-depleted T cells, or PBMCs.

The assay was immunoSEQ multiplex PCR, and TCRdb's table has in-frame clones only and misses some. The sample has a few hundred thousand clones, roughly 80% seen once. This clone was seen just once. With 1 base clipped from V and 8 bases from J, the junction kept 31 bases outside the gene matches. Germline V gives CDR1 MGHRA, CDR2 YSYEKL. The CDR3 consists of 22 residues. Participants, about 18 to 89 years old, spanned about two dozen US areas. Exposed study participants had met a COVID-19 case within 2 weeks before entry. The TCR sequence derives from a middle-aged man who had been exposed to COVID-19. The chain uses TRBV4-1 and TRBJ1-2, with 7 positions matching TRBD1. The specimen sequenced was PBMCs or T cells enriched from blood (not recorded which). CDR3 bases: TGCGCCAGCAGCCAAGTTGGAGGGTTTAGGTCCCCCTCAGACAGGGACGGGATGGGCTACACCTTC. It specifies CASSQVGGFRSPSDRDGMGYTF.